Listed here are 25 T cell receptor beta chains from one sample, sequenced in a study of cytomegalovirus exposure and HLA in healthy donors. The PCR employed 60 Vbeta primers together with 13 Jbeta primers. Assay used: immunoSEQ multiplex PCR; TCRdb lists only in-frame clones, some missing. The sample lists some 91,000 clones, around 60% occurring once. Sequenced: PBMCs. Every receptor here comes from a human donor in good health.

The V and J genes are TRBV5-1 and TRBJ2-7, with D possibly TRBD2 on 5 matching bases. CDR3 length equals 13 residues. Germline V gene lookup returns CDR1 SGHRS and CDR2 YFSETQ. The V end lost 4 bases, the J end lost 2 bases, and 10 bases lay between the germline ends. As DNA, the CDR3 is TGCGCCAGCAGCCCAGAGGGCACCTACGAGCAGTACTTC. This encodes CASSPEGTYEQYF.

The V gene is TRBV5-4, the J gene TRBJ1-4, with D perhaps matching TRBD1 (6 bases). V was clipped by 2 bases and J by 5 bases, with 10 bases between them. Germline V gene sequence: CDR1 SGHNT, CDR2 YYREEE (reference sequence). The CDR3 is 14 residues long. The DNA of the CDR3 is TGTGCCAGCAGCTTACAGGGACCCAATGAAAAACTGTTTTTT. The encoded protein is CASSLQGPNEKLFF.

The J gene is TRBJ1-1, the V gene TRBV11-3, with D uncertain. The germline gives CDR1 SGHNT, CDR2 YENEEA. Trimming removed 2 bases from V and 1 base from J, with 5 bases in between. The CDR3 spans 13 residues. The CDR3 DNA follows: TGTGCCAGCAGCTTACACGGGAACACTGAAGCTTTCTTT. Translating gives CASSLHGNTEAFF. Supplemented by reference TRBV11-3 and TRBJ1-1, the full variable domain reads EAGVVQSPRYKIIEKKQPVAFWCNPISGHNTLYWYLQNLGQGPELLIRYENEEAVDDSQLPKDRFSAERLKGVDSTLKIQPAELGDSAVYLCASSLHGNTEAFFGQGTRLTVV.

The table lists this clone with a few counts. This chain joins TRBV10-3 and TRBJ2-3; 10 bases are a match to TRBD1. The CDR3 covers 15 residues. Per germline, CDR1 ENHRY and CDR2 SYGVKD. Losses at the gene ends were 4 bases for V and 1 base for J; bases not matched to a gene: 2. In DNA, the CDR3 is TGTGCCATCAGTGGAGGGACAGGGGGCACAGATACGCAGTATTTT. It codes for CAISGGTGGTDTQYF.

Points on this clone: The CDR3 carries no conserved terminal phenylalanine or tryptophan, so it likely arises from a read error. This rearrangement joins TRBV19 to TRBJ1-6; TRBD1 might be the D (5 bases). CDR3 size: 14 residues. Germline V gene data show CDR1 as LNHDA and CDR2 as SQIVND (reference sequence). Trimming took 6 bases from V and 8 from J, leaving 14 bases between them. The CDR3 DNA reads TGTGCCAGTAGATTTCAGGGTATCGATTCACCCCTCCACGTT. Protein product: CASRFQGIDSPLHV.

The sample holds a few counts of this clone. The chain carries TRBV7-9 and TRBJ2-3; 9 bases align to TRBD2. With 3 bases clipped from V and 2 bases from J, the junction kept 3 bases outside the gene matches. The CDR3 is 15 residues long. CDR1 and CDR2 from the germline V gene are SEHNR and FQNEAQ (reference sequence). DNA for the CDR3: TGTGCCAGCAGCTTCCGGACTAGCGTCACAGATACGCAGTATTTT. It is translated as CASSFRTSVTDTQYF.

About this clone itself: A read error may produce the germline difference seen at one junction end. V gene TRBV5-6 combines with J gene TRBJ1-2; D call uncertain. CDR3 length equals 11 residues. Per the germline V gene, CDR1 is SGHDT and CDR2 is YYEEEE. CDR3 loop: CASTLTGGYTF. CDR3 nucleotide sequence: TGTGCCAGCACCTTGACGGGGGGCTACACCTTC. The complete variable domain, with remaining parts taken from reference TRBV5-6 and TRBJ1-2, reads DAGVTQSPTHLIKTRGQQVTLRCSPKSGHDTVSWYQQALGQGPQFIFQYYEEEERQRGNFPDRFSGHQFPNYSSELNVNALLLGDSALYLCASTLTGGYTFGSGTRLTVV.

This clone appeared a single time. The rearrangement joins TRBV6-6 to TRBJ2-2; D not certain. The V end lost 2 bases, the J end lost 4 bases, and 8 bases lay between the germline ends. CDR1 and CDR2 from the germline V gene are MNHNY and SVGAGI (reference sequence). CDR3 size: 14 residues. Here the CDR3 reads CASSYNSGTGELFF. CDR3 sequence (DNA): TGTGCCAGCAGTTACAATTCGGGCACCGGGGAGCTGTTTTTT.

This chain connects TRBV6-6 to TRBJ1-4, with D hard to call. This CDR3 has 15 residues. The germline V and J ends were trimmed by 6 bases and 8 bases, with 19 bases remaining between them. Germline loops: CDR1 MNHNY, CDR2 SVGAGI (reference sequence). The CDR3 DNA is TGTGCCAGCAGCCCACAGAGGTCATCGGGGGAAAAACTGTTTTTT. This codes for CASSPQRSSGEKLFF.

The rearrangement joins TRBV6-6 to TRBJ2-3; 10 bases agree with TRBD2. Unmatched junction bases numbered 4, after V lost 2 bases and J lost 5 bases. The CDR3 covers 15 residues. Per the germline V gene, CDR1 is MNHNY and CDR2 is SVGAGI (reference sequence). The CDR3 DNA follows: TGTGCCAGCAGTTACCAGCGGGGGGGCCAAGATACGCAGTATTTT. Translation gives CASSYQRGGQDTQYF.

The chain couples TRBV11-2 to TRBJ2-1; D uncertain. Trimming pared 5 bases from V and 9 bases from J, leaving 14 bases between. Germline V gene data show CDR1 as SGHAT and CDR2 as FQNNGV. The CDR3 runs 13 residues. The CDR3 protein is CASSLARYGEQFF. CDR3 in DNA: TGTGCCAGCAGCCTCGCGAGATATGGTGAGCAGTTCTTC. Full variable domain (outside the CDR3, taken from reference TRBV11-2 and TRBJ2-1): EAGVAQSPRYKIIEKRQSVAFWCNPISGHATLYWYQQILGQGPKLLIQFQNNGVVDDSQLPKDRFSAERLKGVDSTLKIQPAKLEDSAVYLCASSLARYGEQFFGPGTRLTVL.

This clone occurred a few times. V usage is TRBV4-3 and J usage is TRBJ2-1; TRBD1 matches 10 bases. Germline values: CDR1 LGHNA, CDR2 YSLEER. The V and J ends lost 0 bases and 4 bases, in that order; junction bases with no gene match: 6. This CDR3 is 17 amino acids long. CDR3 DNA sequence: TGCGCCAGCAGCCAAGATTTGGCGGGACAGGGGTACAATGAGCAGTTCTTC. Translation gives CASSQDLAGQGYNEQFF.

The chain couples TRBV2 to TRBJ2-1; 9 bases are a match to TRBD2. CDR3 length: 15 residues. J lost 4 bases, V lost 6 bases, and 7 bases had no gene match. Germline CDR1 and CDR2: SNHLY and FYNNEI. CDR3 nucleotide sequence: TGTGCCAGCAGAAGATTAGCGGGGGATTACAATGAGCAGTTCTTC. Residues: CASRRLAGDYNEQFF.

The count of this clone is one. The gene calls are TRBV7-9 and TRBJ1-2; weak D call: TRBD1 (5 bases). The CDR3 totals 15 residues. V dropped 2 bases and J dropped 7 bases, with 17 bases sitting between them. Germline values: CDR1 SEHNR, CDR2 FQNEAQ (reference sequence). CDR3 bases: TGTGCCAGCAGCTTAAGGGAAGGGGTTGATACTGGCTACACCTTC. Its protein product is CASSLREGVDTGYTF.

This rearrangement joins TRBV5-6 to TRBJ2-3, with 12 bases lining up with TRBD1. The CDR3 loop spans 15 amino acids. CDR1 and CDR2 from the germline V gene are SGHDT and YYEEEE. With 4 bases clipped from V and 4 bases from J, the junction kept 4 bases outside the gene matches. The CDR3 loop reads CASSPGTGGADTQYF. In nucleotides, the CDR3 is TGTGCCAGCAGCCCCGGGACAGGGGGCGCAGATACGCAGTATTTT.

The chain employs TRBV18 and TRBJ1-3; possibly TRBD1 for D (6 bases). Trimming took 3 bases from V and 4 from J, leaving 13 bases between them. The CDR3 is 15 residues long. Germline CDR1 reads KGHSH; CDR2 reads LQKENI. The CDR3 spells CASSPVGQLGNTIYF. CDR3 sequence (DNA): TGTGCCAGCTCACCGGTTGGACAGTTAGGAAACACCATATATTTT.

V is TRBV5-1 and J is TRBJ2-1; 8 bases are a match to TRBD1. V lost 0 bases, J lost 4 bases, and 6 bases stayed unmatched. The CDR3 loop spans 16 amino acids. Looked up from germline, CDR1 is SGHRS and CDR2 is YFSETQ. The DNA of the CDR3 is TGCGCCAGCAGCTTGGTGGGGACAGGAACTTACAATGAGCAGTTCTTC. Protein product: CASSLVGTGTYNEQFF. Combining the CDR3 with reference TRBV5-1 and TRBJ2-1 gives the whole variable domain KAGVTQTPRYLIKTRGQQVTLSCSPISGHRSVSWYQQTPGQGLQFLFEYFSETQRNKGNFPGRFSGRQFSNSRSEMNVSTLELGDSALYLCASSLVGTGTYNEQFFGPGTRLTVL.

The J gene is TRBJ1-1, the V gene TRBV10-3; D possibly corresponds to TRBD1 (5 bases). The CDR3 is 15 residues long. V was clipped by 3 bases and J by 6 bases, with 17 bases between them. Per the germline V gene, CDR1 is ENHRY and CDR2 is SYGVKD. CDR3 sequence: CAISDLGRDTAEAFF. Here the CDR3 DNA reads TGTGCCATCAGTGATCTTGGCAGGGATACTGCTGAAGCTTTCTTT.

The chain joins TRBV9 to TRBJ1-2; D possibly corresponds to TRBD1 (5 bases). The germline CDR1 and CDR2 sequences are SGDLS and YYNGEE. V was cut by 5 bases and J by 6 bases, with 26 bases left in between. The CDR3 has 17 residues. The CDR3 is CASRVRGGVDPFDGYTF. The CDR3 bases are TGTGCCAGCAGAGTGAGGGGAGGGGTCGACCCATTCGATGGCTACACCTTC.

This clone was seen once. J is TRBJ1-3 and V is TRBV9, with D possibly TRBD1 on 6 matching bases. V was pared by 3 bases and J by 0 bases, with 10 bases between. Germline V gene data show CDR1 as SGDLS and CDR2 as YYNGEE. The CDR3 covers 15 residues. Written as DNA, the CDR3 is TGTGCCAGCAGCGCGACAGGTGACTCTGGAAACACCATATATTTT. Translating gives CASSATGDSGNTIYF.

The J gene is TRBJ2-3, the V gene TRBV27, with no clear D. This CDR3 spans 13 amino acids. V was pared by 2 bases and J by 3 bases, with 6 bases between. Germline V gives CDR1 MNHEY, CDR2 SMNVEV (reference sequence). The CDR3 spells CASSLIGTDTQYF. The CDR3 coding sequence is TGTGCCAGCAGTTTAATCGGGACAGATACGCAGTATTTT.

The genes are TRBV18 and TRBJ2-7; TRBD2 is a possible D gene (5 bases). Trimming cost V 4 bases and J 1 base, with 11 bases left between them. CDR3 size: 14 residues. Germline V gene data show CDR1 as KGHSH and CDR2 as LQKENI. CDR3 residues: CASSRGLTSYEQYF. The CDR3 bases are TGTGCCAGCTCACGCGGACTCACTTCCTACGAGCAGTACTTC.

This clone showed up just a few times. This chain links TRBV23-1 with TRBJ2-1, with 7 bases identical to TRBD1. TRBV23-1 is an open reading frame whose function is uncertain. V shed 0 bases and J 4 bases; nucleotides not matched to a gene: 18. The CDR3 runs 20 residues. The CDR3 sequence is CASSQSYSGRRDRLYNEQFF. CDR3 DNA: TGCGCCAGCAGTCAATCGTATTCAGGGAGAAGGGACAGACTTTACAATGAGCAGTTCTTC.

The chain is built from TRBV5-5 and TRBJ1-5, with TRBD1 identical over 9 bases. This CDR3 is 17 amino acids long. Germline trimming cut 2 bases from V and 6 bases from J; bases unmatched to any gene: 12. Per the germline V gene, CDR1 is SGHKS and CDR2 is YYEKEE (reference sequence). The CDR3 bases are TGTGCCAGCAGCTTCAGACCCGGGACAGGGCCCGGTCAGCCCCAGCATTTT. Translating it yields CASSFRPGTGPGQPQHF.

The chain joins TRBV9 to TRBJ1-2; D may be TRBD1 (6 bases). CDR3 size: 15 residues. CDR1 is SGDLS and CDR2 is YYNGEE in the germline V gene. V was shortened by 3 bases and J by 3 bases, with 15 bases between the two germline ends. Written as DNA, the CDR3 is TGTGCCAGCAGCGCCCGGACAGCAAAGCACTATGGCTACACCTTC. It encodes CASSARTAKHYGYTF.